This T cell receptor (beta chain) was profiled in a study of shared clonotypes between healthy human individuals. Study background: Those who served as donors were a couple of women and three men between the ages of 18 and 49.

Approximately 210 ng DNA, about 30,000 T cell genomes, went into each sorted-subset replicate PCR. The repertoire was sequenced with immunoSEQ multiplex PCR; TCRdb's copy has only in-frame clones and lacks some. The repertoire holds about 2.4 million clones, with around nine tenths as singletons. A word on this clone: Antigen: not known.

Overall study findings and caveats: Some clonotypes were shared by all four sorted-subset donors, while others were not shared. The non-shared ones had lower generation probabilities than the shared ones. Between a handful of donors, naive CD4 clonotypes were shared at a level of approximately 5%.

This receptor was identified in a man aged 18 to 29 in good health. Specimen: naive CD4+ T cells sorted from blood. Subset specified: CD45RA+ positively selected.

CDR3 amino acids: CSASQLGTQYF. The CDR3 DNA reads as TGCAGTGCTAGTCAGCTAGGGACCCAGTACTTC. The chain carries TRBV20-1 and TRBJ2-5; no definite D call. Germline V CDR1 and CDR2: DFQATT, SNEGSKA (reference sequence). Between the trimmed V and J ends, which lost 3 bases and 7 bases, there was a span of 9 bases. The CDR3 spans 11 residues.